Listed here are 23 T cell receptor beta chains from one sample, sequenced in a study of technical replicates of blood from a handful of donors. Clones were read by immunoSEQ multiplex PCR, and TCRdb kept only the in-frame ones, dropping some. The table includes about 79,000 clones, more than 85% detected once. What was sequenced was T cells isolated from PBMCs. These receptors were obtained from a human donor in good health. Some clones in this sample may be carry-over from other donors' samples.

This chain joins TRBV7-8 and TRBJ1-1; weak D call: TRBD1 (5 bases). V lost 4 bases to trimming and J lost 4 bases, with 13 bases between them. The length of the CDR3 is 14 residues. Per the germline V gene, CDR1 is SGHVS and CDR2 is FQNEAQ. CDR3 coding DNA: TGTGCCAGCAGCTCCACTGCAGGGATCACTGAAGCTTTCTTT. Amino acids: CASSSTAGITEAFF.

The chain has TRBV6-5 and TRBJ2-1; D might be TRBD1 (5 bases). V lost 6 bases and J 7 bases, leaving 19 bases between the germline ends. Germline CDR1 is MNHEY and CDR2 is SVGAGI. The CDR3 runs 15 residues. The CDR3 is CASSRGASSLNEQFF. For the CDR3, the DNA is TGTGCCAGCAGCCGTGGGGCTAGTTCTTTGAATGAGCAGTTCTTC.

The chain carries TRBV5-1 and TRBJ2-3; possible D gene TRBD1, 5 bases. There are 15 residues in the CDR3. CDR1 is SGHRS and CDR2 is YFSETQ in the germline V gene. Between the trimmed V and J ends, which lost 0 bases and 4 bases, there was a span of 12 bases. CDR3 bases: TGCGCCAGCAGCTTGGGCCCAGGGAAGGCAGATACGCAGTATTTT. Its translation is CASSLGPGKADTQYF.

CDR3 sequence (DNA): TGCGCCAGCAGCCAAGACAGGGGGCATGGAGAGCAGTACTTC. Translated: CASSQDRGHGEQYF. The V and J genes are TRBV4-3 and TRBJ2-7; 8 bases map to TRBD1. The CDR3 has 14 residues. The germline gives CDR1 LGHNA, CDR2 YSLEER. V lost 0 bases, J lost 7 bases, and 5 bases stayed unmatched.

This rearrangement joins TRBV9 to TRBJ1-3; TRBD1 agrees at 7 bases. CDR3 length: 18 residues. Germline V gene sequence: CDR1 SGDLS, CDR2 YYNGEE. The V and J ends lost 0 bases and 3 bases, in that order; junction bases with no gene match: 12. The DNA of the CDR3 is TGTGCCAGCAGCGTAGCCACAGGGGCTTTTTCGTTTGGAAACACCATATATTTT. As protein: CASSVATGAFSFGNTIYF. The full variable domain, its missing parts supplied by reference TRBV9 and TRBJ1-3, is DSGVTQTPKHLITATGQRVTLRCSPRSGDLSVYWYQQSLDQGLQFLIQYYNGEERAKGNILERFSAQQFPDLHSELNLSSLELGDSALYFCASSVATGAFSFGNTIYFGEGSWLTVV.

The CDR3 region has the DNA TGTGCCAGCTCACCGGACAGGGGAAACGAGCAGTACTTC. It translates to CASSPDRGNEQYF. The chain links TRBV18 to TRBJ2-7; 9 bases agree with TRBD1. V dropped 3 bases and J dropped 5; count of bases not matched to a gene: 2. The CDR3 extends over 13 amino acids. The V gene's germline CDR1 is KGHSH and CDR2 LQKENI.

The genes are TRBV11-2 and TRBJ2-5, with TRBD2 matching 7 bases. CDR3 length equals 15 residues. In germline, CDR1 is SGHAT, CDR2 FQNNGV. The ends lost 0 bases at V and 5 bases at J; junction bases unmatched: 6. The CDR3 nucleotides read TGTGCCAGCAGCTTAGAAGCGGGATATGGGGAGACCCAGTACTTC. This sequence encodes CASSLEAGYGETQYF.

The chain carries TRBV19 and TRBJ1-1; D possibly corresponds to TRBD1 (6 bases). Germline V lookup: CDR1 LNHDA, CDR2 SQIVND (reference sequence). The length of the CDR3 is 14 residues. V shed 6 bases and J shed 2 bases, with 13 bases lying between them. The CDR3 DNA sequence: TGTGCCAGTAGGTCCCAGGGGTTAAACACTGAAGCTTTCTTT. This sequence encodes CASRSQGLNTEAFF. Full variable domain (outside the CDR3, taken from reference TRBV19 and TRBJ1-1): DGGITQSPKYLFRKEGQNVTLSCEQNLNHDAMYWYRQDPGQGLRLIYYSQIVNDFQKGDIAEGYSVSREKKESFPLTVTSAQKNPTAFYLCASRSQGLNTEAFFGQGTRLTVV.

This sequence joins TRBV6-1 and TRBJ2-7; the D gene is possibly TRBD2 (6 bases). V lost 0 bases and J lost 6, with 12 bases in between. Germline V lookup: CDR1 MNHNS, CDR2 SASEGT. CDR3 length: 14 residues. Written as DNA, the CDR3 is TGTGCCAGCAGTGAAGCGGGGAGGTCGTCCGAGCAGTACTTC. Protein product: CASSEAGRSSEQYF.

This chain links TRBV28 with TRBJ2-7; 9 bases line up with TRBD2. J lost 3 bases, V lost 6 bases, and 6 bases had no gene match. This CDR3 spans 14 amino acids. Germline V gene sequence: CDR1 MDHEN, CDR2 SYDVKM. CDR3 nucleotides: TGTGCCAGCAGGCGGGAGGGACCCCTCTACGAGCAGTACTTC. Translation gives CASRREGPLYEQYF.

The chain recombines TRBV6-1 with TRBJ1-5, with D possibly TRBD1 on 5 matching bases. V was pared by 5 bases and J by 7 bases, with 15 bases between. The CDR3 contains 14 residues. Germline V lookup: CDR1 MNHNS, CDR2 SASEGT. The CDR3 reads CASSFGGDKQPQHF. Written as DNA, the CDR3 is TGTGCCAGCAGTTTTGGGGGGGATAAGCAGCCCCAGCATTTT.

The chain couples TRBV6-4 to TRBJ1-5; D not resolved. The CDR3 covers 13 residues. Trimming shortened V by 4 bases and J by 7 bases, and 11 bases separated the two germline ends. Germline V lookup: CDR1 MRHNA, CDR2 SNTAGT. The CDR3 DNA reads as TGTGCCAGCAGTGGGGAGGGAGGACAGCCCCAGCATTTT. Protein product: CASSGEGGQPQHF.

This clone was counted a single time. The chain employs TRBV7-6 and TRBJ2-3, with TRBD2 matching 9 bases. The CDR3 sequence is 15 residues long. Unmatched junction bases numbered 3, after V lost 5 bases and J lost 0 bases. Germline V lookup: CDR1 SGHVS, CDR2 FNYEAQ. DNA of the CDR3: TGTGCCAGCAGCCAGAGCGGGAGGAGCACAGATACGCAGTATTTT. Protein: CASSQSGRSTDTQYF. Complete variable domain (other parts from reference TRBV7-6 and TRBJ2-3): GAGVSQSPRYKVTKRGQDVALRCDPISGHVSLYWYRQALGQGPEFLTYFNYEAQQDKSGLPNDRFSAERPEGSISTLTIQRTEQRDSAMYRCASSQSGRSTDTQYFGPGTRLTVL.

The rearrangement links TRBV4-1 to TRBJ2-7; 7 positions agree with TRBD1. This CDR3 has 14 amino acids. Per germline, CDR1 MGHRA and CDR2 YSYEKL. The V gene end was trimmed by 3 bases and the J gene end by 5 bases; junction bases not matched to a gene: 7. CDR3 nucleotide sequence: TGCGCCAGCAGCCACTTACAGGGGAGAGACGAGCAGTACTTC. Translating gives CASSHLQGRDEQYF.

V usage is TRBV28 and J usage is TRBJ2-3, with TRBD2 matching over 13 bases. The CDR3 loop spans 16 amino acids. Trimming at V came to 6 bases and at J to 5 bases, leaving 8 bases not matched to a gene. Germline assignment: CDR1 MDHEN and CDR2 SYDVKM. In DNA form, the CDR3 reads TGTGCCAGCAGATCTGGACTAGCGGGAGTCCAAGATACGCAGTATTTT. Translation: CASRSGLAGVQDTQYF.

In its sample, this clone was seen once. The rearrangement uses TRBV30 and TRBJ2-7; D is unresolved. Trimming removed 0 bases at V and 4 bases at J, with 4 bases between. Germline V gene sequence: CDR1 GTSNPN, CDR2 SVGIG (reference sequence). This CDR3 is 11 amino acids long. CDR3 nucleotides: TGTGCCTGGAGTGTGAGGTACGAGCAGTACTTC. Translation: CAWSVRYEQYF.

The chain couples TRBV28 to TRBJ2-7; TRBD1 agrees at 7 bases. Losses at the gene ends were 5 bases for V and 2 bases for J; bases not matched to a gene: 21. Germline-derived CDR1 and CDR2 are MDHEN and SYDVKM. This CDR3 region has 19 residues. The CDR3 region has the DNA TGTGCCAGCAGTATTGGGACAGTTCTTTTAGGGAATCCCGCCTACGAGCAGTACTTC. The encoded protein is CASSIGTVLLGNPAYEQYF.

The rearrangement uses TRBV4-3 and TRBJ2-1, with TRBD2 as a possible D gene (5 bases). CDR1 is LGHNA and CDR2 is YSLEER in the germline V gene. V was shortened by 3 bases and J by 9 bases, with 15 bases between the two germline ends. The CDR3 is made up of 14 amino acids. CDR3 residues: CASSHLGSDAEQFF. In DNA, the CDR3 is TGCGCCAGCAGCCACCTCGGTAGCGACGCTGAGCAGTTCTTC.

The chain carries TRBV28 and TRBJ1-2; possibly TRBD1 for D (5 bases). Germline V lookup: CDR1 MDHEN, CDR2 SYDVKM. The V and J ends lost 2 bases and 8 bases respectively, with 12 bases between them. The CDR3 extends over 13 amino acids. The CDR3 is CASSLVRGRGYTF. In DNA form, the CDR3 reads TGTGCCAGCAGTTTAGTAAGGGGTAGGGGCTACACCTTC.

The J gene is TRBJ2-2, the V gene TRBV27; 11 bases agree with TRBD1. V lost 3 bases to trimming and J lost 3 bases; unmatched junction nucleotides: 9. The CDR3 sequence is 18 residues long. Germline V gives CDR1 MNHEY, CDR2 SMNVEV (reference sequence). CDR3 DNA: TGTGCCAGCAGTTTGTTCGTTGGACAGGGGGCTTACACCGGGGAGCTGTTTTTT. It codes for CASSLFVGQGAYTGELFF.

The chain joins TRBV29-1 to TRBJ2-3; D unresolved. CDR3 size: 11 residues. Looked up from germline, CDR1 is SQVTM and CDR2 is ANQGSEA. Between the trimmed V and J ends, which lost 6 bases and 4 bases, there was a span of 8 bases. The CDR3 here is CSVGISDTQYF. Written as DNA, the CDR3 is TGCAGCGTCGGTATTTCAGATACGCAGTATTTT.

In DNA, the CDR3 is TGCGCCAGCAGCCCTGACATAACCGGGGAGCTGTTTTTT. Translation: CASSPDITGELFF. The genes are TRBV5-1 and TRBJ2-2; D gene ambiguous. V was trimmed by 4 bases and J by 5 bases, leaving 9 bases between them. CDR3 size: 13 residues. Germline V CDR1 and CDR2: SGHRS, YFSETQ. The entire variable domain, with the rest obtained from reference TRBV5-1 and TRBJ2-2, is as follows: KAGVTQTPRYLIKTRGQQVTLSCSPISGHRSVSWYQQTPGQGLQFLFEYFSETQRNKGNFPGRFSGRQFSNSRSEMNVSTLELGDSALYLCASSPDITGELFFGEGSRLTVL.

This clone showed up just once. This chain links TRBV2 with TRBJ2-3; 9 bases map to TRBD2. This CDR3 is built from 14 residues. The junction had 1 base not matched to a gene; V was cut back by 1 base and J by 5 bases. Germline values: CDR1 SNHLY, CDR2 FYNNEI. The CDR3 region has the DNA TGTGCCAGCAGTGAAGAACTAGCGGGAGATACGCAGTATTTT. The encoded protein is CASSEELAGDTQYF.